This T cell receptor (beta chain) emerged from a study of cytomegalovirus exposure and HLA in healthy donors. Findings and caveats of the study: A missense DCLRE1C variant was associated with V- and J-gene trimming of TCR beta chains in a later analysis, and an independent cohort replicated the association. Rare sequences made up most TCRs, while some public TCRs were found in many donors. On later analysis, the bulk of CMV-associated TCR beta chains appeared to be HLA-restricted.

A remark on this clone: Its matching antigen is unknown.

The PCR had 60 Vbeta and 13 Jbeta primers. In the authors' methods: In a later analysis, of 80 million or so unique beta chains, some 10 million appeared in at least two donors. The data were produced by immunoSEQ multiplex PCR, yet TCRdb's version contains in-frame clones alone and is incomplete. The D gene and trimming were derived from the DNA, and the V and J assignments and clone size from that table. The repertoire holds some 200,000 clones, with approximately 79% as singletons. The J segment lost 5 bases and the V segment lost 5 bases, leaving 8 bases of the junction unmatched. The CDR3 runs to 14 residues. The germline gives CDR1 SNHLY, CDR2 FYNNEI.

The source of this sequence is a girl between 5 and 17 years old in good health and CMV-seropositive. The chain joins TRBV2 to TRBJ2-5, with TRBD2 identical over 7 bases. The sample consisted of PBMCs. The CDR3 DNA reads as TGTGCCAGCAGTCCAATGACTAGCTACGAGACCCAGTACTTC. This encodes CASSPMTSYETQYF.